This TCR beta chain was profiled in a study of beta chain features in type 1 diabetes. Study-wide findings and caveats: People with Type 1 diabetes carried modestly yet significantly shorter TCRB CDR3s in all four CD4+ subsets.

CDR1 and CDR2 from the germline V gene are KGHSH and LQKENI. The CDR3 spans 14 residues. The V and J ends lost 5 bases and 6 bases, in that order; junction bases with no gene match: 9. This clone came up a few times. No antigen is known for it. Sequenced material consisted of expressed TCRB transcripts (all of the isolated RNA was reverse transcribed). Repertoires were generated with immunoSEQ multiplex PCR, while TCRdb's copy carries only in-frame clones and drops some. Of about 270,000 clones in the sample, 13% to 15% were seen once. The V gene is TRBV18, the J gene TRBJ1-1, with TRBD1 matching 7 bases. Material: naive CD4+ T cells from blood. The source of this sequence is a man aged 30-40 years with type 1 diabetes. CDR3 DNA: TGTGCCAGCTCAATGACAGGGCCGGCCCCTGAAGCTTTCTTT. Translation: CASSMTGPAPEAFF.